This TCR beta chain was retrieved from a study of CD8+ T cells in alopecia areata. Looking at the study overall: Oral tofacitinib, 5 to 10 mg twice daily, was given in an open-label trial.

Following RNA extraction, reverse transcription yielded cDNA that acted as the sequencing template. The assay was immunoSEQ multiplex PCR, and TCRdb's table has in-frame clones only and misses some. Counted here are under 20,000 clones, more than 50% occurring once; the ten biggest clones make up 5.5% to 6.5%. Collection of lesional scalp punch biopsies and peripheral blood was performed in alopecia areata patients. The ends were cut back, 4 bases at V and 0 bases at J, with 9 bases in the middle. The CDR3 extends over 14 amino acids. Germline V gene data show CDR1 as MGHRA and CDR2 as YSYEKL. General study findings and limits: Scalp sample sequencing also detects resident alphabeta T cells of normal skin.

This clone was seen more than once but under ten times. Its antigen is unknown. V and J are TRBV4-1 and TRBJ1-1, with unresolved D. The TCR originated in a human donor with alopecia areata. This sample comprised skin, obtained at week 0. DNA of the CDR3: TGCGCCAGCAGCCTAAACCCCTTGAACACTGAAGCTTTCTTT. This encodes CASSLNPLNTEAFF.